This T cell receptor (beta chain) was sequenced for a study of blood T cell repertoires in COVID-19. Across the study: From the United States, Italy and Spain came samples of acute and convalescent COVID-19. From T cells, B-cell-depleted T cells, or PBMCs came the material, which was cDNA or gDNA.

Per the germline V gene, CDR1 is SGHKS and CDR2 is YYEKEE (reference sequence). V shed 5 bases and J 6 bases; nucleotides not matched to a gene: 6. This CDR3 contains 14 residues. Original handling: Scientists estimated how many nucleated cells there were by amplifying reference gene primers. Clones were read by immunoSEQ multiplex PCR, and TCRdb kept only the in-frame ones, dropping some. V and J calls and clone size are copied from that table; D and trimming were computed from the DNA. The sample carries 85,000 to 120,000 clones, 91% recorded once. This clonotype was obtained from a man between 18 and 35 years old with acute or convalescent COVID-19. The sequenced sample consisted of peripheral blood. J is TRBJ2-2 and V is TRBV5-5, with 8 bases matching TRBD2. CDR3 sequence reads: CASSQAGAAGELFF. CDR3 DNA: TGTGCCAGCAGTCAAGCGGGAGCGGCCGGGGAGCTGTTTTTT.